These 22 T cell receptor beta chains originate from one sample sequenced in a study of blood T cell repertoires in COVID-19. Only in-frame clones appear in the TCRdb table, and some are missing; sequencing was by immunoSEQ multiplex PCR. This table has under 200,000 clones, around 85% appearing once. The sample consisted of peripheral blood. Source of these receptors: a woman aged 55-70 years with COVID-19, enrolled during active disease.

In its sample, this clone was seen once. The J gene is TRBJ1-2, the V gene TRBV30; tentatively, D is TRBD1 (5 bases). The germline gives CDR1 GTSNPN, CDR2 SVGIG (reference sequence). This CDR3 contains 14 residues. V lost 3 bases and J 2 bases, leaving 13 bases between the germline ends. The CDR3 loop is CAWRGQGSNYGYTF. The CDR3 nucleotides read TGTGCCTGGAGAGGGCAGGGCAGCAACTATGGCTACACCTTC.

The rearrangement links TRBV6-5 to TRBJ1-1; D not certain. The ends were cut back, 6 bases at V and 1 base at J, with 15 bases in the middle. This CDR3 spans 15 amino acids. Germline loops: CDR1 MNHEY, CDR2 SVGAGI. CDR3 in amino acids: CASSGSRNANTEAFF. CDR3 DNA sequence: TGTGCCAGCAGCGGCAGCAGGAACGCGAACACTGAAGCTTTCTTT.

V gene TRBV7-2 combines with J gene TRBJ1-4, with a tentative D call TRBD1 (5 bases). CDR1 is SGHTA, CDR2 FQGNSA, per germline. This CDR3 has 17 amino acids. Between the trimmed V and J ends, which lost 5 bases and 4 bases, there was a span of 20 bases. The CDR3 nucleotides read TGTGCCAGCAGCCACCGGGGGTTAGGTAGCCGTAATGAAAAACTGTTTTTT. This translates into CASSHRGLGSRNEKLFF.

The rearrangement joins TRBV11-3 to TRBJ1-6, with TRBD1 identical over 7 bases. The CDR3 is 14 residues long. V lost 3 bases, J lost 6 bases, and 2 bases stayed unmatched. Germline CDR1 and CDR2: SGHNT and YENEEA. The CDR3 loop is CASSFDRVNSPLHF. Here the CDR3 DNA reads TGTGCCAGCAGCTTCGACAGGGTTAATTCACCCCTCCACTTT. Looking up the rest from reference TRBV11-3 and TRBJ1-6 gives the full variable domain: EAGVVQSPRYKIIEKKQPVAFWCNPISGHNTLYWYLQNLGQGPELLIRYENEEAVDDSQLPKDRFSAERLKGVDSTLKIQPAELGDSAVYLCASSFDRVNSPLHFGNGTRLTVT.

The chain's CDR3 is CASSLSDYNEQFF. The DNA of the CDR3 is TGTGCCAGCAGCCTTAGCGATTACAATGAGCAGTTCTTC. This chain uses TRBV4-2 with TRBJ2-1; TRBD2 is a possible D gene (5 bases). Deletions cut 4 bases from V and 4 bases from J, with 8 bases between. The CDR3 consists of 13 residues. Germline values: CDR1 LGHNA, CDR2 YNFKEQ.

This chain uses TRBV24-1 with TRBJ2-1; possibly TRBD1 for D (6 bases). The CDR3 extends over 16 amino acids. Germline V gene data show CDR1 as KGHDR and CDR2 as SFDVKD. With 0 bases removed from V and 4 bases from J, the gap between germline ends came to 12 bases. In DNA form, the CDR3 reads TGTGCCACCAGTGATTTGGCCAAGGGGGATTACAATGAGCAGTTCTTC. Its translation is CATSDLAKGDYNEQFF.

The rearrangement uses TRBV5-8 and TRBJ1-3; D is possibly TRBD1 (5 bases). Trimming stripped 3 bases from V and 2 bases from J, with 12 bases between. CDR1 is SGHTS and CDR2 is YDEGEE in the germline V gene. This CDR3 has 15 amino acids. In DNA form, the CDR3 reads TGTGCCAGCAGCTACCGGGAGGGACCTGGAAACACCATATATTTT. Translating gives CASSYREGPGNTIYF.

This chain connects TRBV29-1 to TRBJ1-3, with no clear D. This CDR3 contains 13 residues. Per germline, CDR1 SQVTM and CDR2 ANQGSEA. V was clipped by 6 bases and J by 2 bases, with 11 bases between them. CDR3 region: CSVQVSAGNTIYF. DNA for the CDR3: TGCAGCGTCCAAGTATCGGCTGGAAACACCATATATTTT.

V gene TRBV7-2 combines with J gene TRBJ2-7; TRBD2 might be the D (6 bases). Germline-derived CDR1 and CDR2 are SGHTA and FQGNSA. The CDR3 is made up of 16 amino acids. Trimming left V 1 base short and J 0 bases short, with 13 bases between. CDR3 residues: CASSLGPAGSSYEQYF. Written as DNA, the CDR3 is TGTGCCAGCAGCTTAGGCCCAGCGGGCAGCTCCTACGAGCAGTACTTC.

V is TRBV4-3 and J is TRBJ1-3; D gene uncertain. The CDR3 covers 16 residues. V lost 1 base to trimming and J lost 0 bases, with 10 bases between them. Germline CDR1 and CDR2: LGHNA and YSLEER. The CDR3 nucleotides read TGCGCCAGCAGCCAAGTGTCCGGGAACTCTGGAAACACCATATATTTT. The encoded protein is CASSQVSGNSGNTIYF.

The V gene is TRBV6-1, the J gene TRBJ1-2, with TRBD1 matching 7 bases. Looked up from germline, CDR1 is MNHNS and CDR2 is SASEGT. V gave up 0 bases and J gave up 6 bases; unmatched junction bases: 4. The CDR3 sequence is 14 residues long. The CDR3 region has the DNA TGTGCCAGCAGTGAAGCGGACAGGTACCATGGCTACACCTTC. Its translation: CASSEADRYHGYTF.

This chain uses TRBV7-3 with TRBJ2-1, with D uncertain. CDR1 and CDR2 (germline): SGHTA, FQGTGA. The CDR3 consists of 16 residues. V lost 0 bases, J lost 5 bases, and 14 bases lay in between. The CDR3 nucleotides are TGTGCCAGCAGCTTAACAGGCAGCCCGAGCGACAATGAGCAGTTCTTC. Protein sequence: CASSLTGSPSDNEQFF.

This chain connects TRBV20-1 to TRBJ2-3; TRBD2 matches at 7 bases. There are 15 residues in the CDR3. V shed 4 bases and J 1 base; nucleotides not matched to a gene: 8. Germline-derived CDR1 and CDR2 are DFQATT and SNEGSKA (reference sequence). The CDR3 protein is CSANEGGRGTDTQYF. The CDR3, as DNA: TGCAGTGCTAATGAGGGCGGGAGAGGCACAGATACGCAGTATTTT.

The chain links TRBV28 to TRBJ1-6; 9 nucleotides agree with TRBD1. V shed 6 bases, J shed 10 bases, and the junction held 10 bases outside the gene matches. Germline CDR1 is MDHEN and CDR2 is SYDVKM. The CDR3 has 15 amino acids. The CDR3 DNA reads as TGTGCCAGCAGCCCCCCGGGACAGGGATTCTCACCCCTCCACTTT. Protein: CASSPPGQGFSPLHF.

V gene TRBV4-3 combines with J gene TRBJ1-4, with 7 bases lining up with TRBD1. V trimming: 4 bases; J trimming: 5 bases; junction bases outside the gene matches: 4. This CDR3 comprises 14 residues. Germline V gives CDR1 LGHNA, CDR2 YSLEER. CDR3 amino acids: CASSPRGANEKLFF. The DNA for the CDR3 is TGCGCCAGCAGCCCCAGGGGGGCGAATGAAAAACTGTTTTTT.

The chain combines TRBV3-1 (or the pseudogene TRBV3-2) with TRBJ1-2; tentative D call: TRBD1 (6 bases). This CDR3 has 12 residues. The ends were cut back, 5 bases at V and 5 bases at J, with 9 bases in the middle. Germline V gene lookup returns CDR1 LGHDT and CDR2 YNNKEL (reference sequence). The CDR3 sequence is CASSTGFYGYTF. The CDR3 DNA reads TGTGCCAGCAGCACAGGGTTTTATGGCTACACCTTC.

This chain's CDR3 is CASKSDRGVNEKLFF. The CDR3 DNA sequence: TGTGCCAGCAAGTCCGACAGGGGCGTTAATGAAAAACTGTTTTTT. V gene TRBV25-1 combines with J gene TRBJ1-4; 8 bases align to TRBD1. Germline-derived CDR1 and CDR2 are MGHDK and SYGVNS. The trim removed 7 bases at V and 4 bases at J, leaving 8 bases unmatched. The CDR3 sequence is 15 residues long.

The chain couples TRBV7-9 to TRBJ1-6; D is perhaps TRBD1 (6 bases). Germline CDR1 is SEHNR and CDR2 is FQNEAQ (reference sequence). The CDR3 runs to 16 residues. V dropped 1 base and J dropped 6 bases, with 13 bases sitting between them. CDR3 residues: CASSLVRGQINSPLHF. As DNA, the CDR3 is TGTGCCAGCAGCTTAGTCAGGGGTCAAATTAATTCACCCCTCCACTTT.

The chain has TRBV5-1 and TRBJ2-5; D call uncertain. Germline loops: CDR1 SGHRS, CDR2 YFSETQ. Trimming shortened V by 0 bases and J by 2 bases, and 8 bases separated the two germline ends. CDR3 length: 14 amino acids. The DNA for the CDR3 is TGCGCCAGCAGCTTGGGACACCTACAAGAGACCCAGTACTTC. It translates to CASSLGHLQETQYF.

This clone was seen many times. This chain connects TRBV3-1 (or the pseudogene TRBV3-2) to TRBJ2-1; D remains unclear. Trimming pared 6 bases from V and 8 bases from J, leaving 11 bases between. The CDR3 runs 12 residues. The germline gives CDR1 LGHDT, CDR2 YNNKEL (reference sequence). The CDR3 protein is CASRSGLDEQFF. CDR3 coding DNA: TGTGCCAGCAGATCTGGCCTGGATGAGCAGTTCTTC.

The chain carries TRBV27 and TRBJ1-4; D is uncertain. V shed 2 bases and J shed 8 bases, with 15 bases lying between them. This CDR3 comprises 15 residues. The germline V gene has CDR1 MNHEY and CDR2 SMNVEV (reference sequence). The CDR3 sequence is CASSLGAGSREKLFF. The DNA of the CDR3 is TGTGCCAGCAGTTTAGGCGCGGGCAGCCGAGAAAAACTGTTTTTT. Complete variable domain (other parts from reference TRBV27 and TRBJ1-4): EAQVTQNPRYLITVTGKKLTVTCSQNMNHEYMSWYRQDPGLGLRQIYYSMNVEVTDKGDVPEGYKVSRKEKRNFPLILESPSPNQTSLYFCASSLGAGSREKLFFGSGTQLSVL.

The chain links TRBV5-4 to TRBJ2-7; 12 nucleotides match TRBD2. After removal of 4 bases from V and 6 bases from J, the junction contained 5 bases not matched to a gene. CDR3 length equals 14 residues. Germline assignment: CDR1 SGHNT and CDR2 YYREEE (reference sequence). In DNA form, the CDR3 reads TGTGCCAGCAGCAAGACTAGCGGGAGTTCCGAGCAGTACTTC. Protein: CASSKTSGSSEQYF.